This TCR beta chain was documented in a study of T cells in Graves' hyperthyroidism and ophthalmopathy. Notes on the study in general: The model's output predicted ophthalmopathy at a median of around 6.9 months prior to onset. Peripheral blood also featured most of the thyroid clonotypes expanded above 0.001.

Regarding this clonotype: Its antigen is unknown.

V shed 8 bases and J shed 0 bases, with 1 base lying between them. In germline, CDR1 is SQVTM, CDR2 ANQGSEA. This CDR3 is 9 amino acids long. Clinical symptoms, serum thyroxine, TRAb, thyroid ultrasound and orbital computed tomography informed diagnoses. The CDR3 regions of TCR beta were amplified from RNA transcripts. HTBI primers drove first-round RT-PCR of the TCR CDR3. TCRdb itself ran the multiplex PCR reads through MiXCR, one entry per CDR3 protein. In the table there are approximately 560,000 distinct CDR3 sequences, approximately 44% of which are singletons. The sequence derives from a woman aged 18-29 years with Graves' hyperthyroidism. The chain joins TRBV29-1 to TRBJ1-2, with D hard to call. Sequenced sample: peripheral blood or thyroid tissue (not recorded which). This CDR3 is CSPNYGYTF. In DNA form, the CDR3 reads TGCAGCCCTAACTATGGCTACACCTTC.